The 20 T cell receptor beta chains below all came from one sample that was sequenced in a study of OX40 agonist ivuxolimab in advanced cancers. Preparation of the library involved the immunoSEQ multiplex PCR assay. In TCRdb, the immuneACCESS table is reduced to in-frame sequences with V and J assigned. These tables do not hold every clone; where another copy was compared, an unresolved V gene accounts for under half, and the others remain unexplained. The sample table lists about 69,000 clones, roughly nine tenths of them with a count of one. The biggest ten clones account for around 0.31% of the sample. The source was CD4+ or CD8+ T cells sorted from blood, collected in a trial of the OX40 agonist ivuxolimab. These receptor sequences come from an adult with an advanced solid tumor such as melanoma, head and neck, liver or kidney cancer.

This chain connects TRBV6-6 to TRBJ2-1; tentative D call: TRBD2 (6 bases). This CDR3 has 13 residues. Germline values: CDR1 MNHNY, CDR2 SVGAGI (reference sequence). Trimming pared 6 bases from V and 9 bases from J, leaving 15 bases between. The DNA for the CDR3 is TGTGCCAGCAGCCAAGCGGGTAGAAGTGAGCAGTTCTTC. This encodes CASSQAGRSEQFF.

This chain connects TRBV5-1 to TRBJ1-1; D remains unclear. The V end lost 4 bases, the J end lost 1 base, and 17 bases lay between the germline ends. In germline, CDR1 is SGHRS, CDR2 YFSETQ. There are 16 residues in the CDR3. The CDR3 region has the DNA TGCGCCAGCAGCCTGATACCGCGGCAGAGGAACACTGAAGCTTTCTTT. It encodes CASSLIPRQRNTEAFF.

This chain links TRBV7-2 with TRBJ1-5, with no clear D. Germline V gene lookup returns CDR1 SGHTA and CDR2 FQGNSA. This CDR3 spans 15 amino acids. Trimming pared 0 bases from V and 3 bases from J, leaving 9 bases between. Written as DNA, the CDR3 is TGTGCCAGCAGCTTAGCGGGCAAGACCAATCAGCCCCAGCATTTT. Translated: CASSLAGKTNQPQHF.

This chain links TRBV10-3 with TRBJ1-2; 12 nucleotides line up with TRBD1. Germline V gene sequence: CDR1 ENHRY, CDR2 SYGVKD. This CDR3 comprises 16 residues. J lost 3 bases, V lost 9 bases, and 11 bases had no gene match. The CDR3 DNA reads as TGTGCCATGAAACCCGGGACAGGGGGCTCTGACTATGGCTACACCTTC. This codes for CAMKPGTGGSDYGYTF.

The chain has TRBV2 and TRBJ2-3; no definite D call. CDR1 is SNHLY, CDR2 FYNNEI, per germline. Trimming pared 6 bases from V and 4 bases from J, leaving 11 bases between. The CDR3 length is 13 residues. The CDR3: CASRVGIADTQYF. CDR3 nucleotides: TGTGCCAGCAGGGTGGGGATCGCAGATACGCAGTATTTT.

In DNA, the CDR3 is TGTGCCAGCGGCCCGGGACAGGGAAGAGTGAACACTGAAGCTTTCTTT. Amino acid sequence: CASGPGQGRVNTEAFF. The rearrangement uses TRBV2 and TRBJ1-1; 9 nucleotides match TRBD1. The CDR3 covers 16 residues. V shed 8 bases, J shed 0 bases, and the junction held 10 bases outside the gene matches. In germline, CDR1 is SNHLY, CDR2 FYNNEI.

J is TRBJ1-3 and V is TRBV5-1; D is perhaps TRBD1 (6 bases). The CDR3 runs to 15 residues. CDR1 is SGHRS and CDR2 is YFSETQ in the germline V gene. V dropped 4 bases and J dropped 3 bases, with 14 bases sitting between them. Here the CDR3 reads CASSTGSGVGNTIYF. The DNA of the CDR3 is TGCGCCAGCAGCACAGGGTCGGGGGTTGGAAACACCATATATTTT.

Written as DNA, the CDR3 is TGTGCCAGCAGCTTAGGTGGGGCGGGTGATTCGACCCAGTACTTC. As protein: CASSLGGAGDSTQYF. The chain recombines TRBV13 with TRBJ2-5; either TRBD1 or TRBD2 may supply D (5 bases each). Germline values: CDR1 PRHDT, CDR2 FYEKMQ (reference sequence). Trimming took 0 bases from V and 7 from J, leaving 15 bases between them. The CDR3 consists of 15 residues.

This clone has more than one count but fewer than ten. V usage is TRBV19 and J usage is TRBJ1-5, with D tentatively TRBD1 (5 bases). Between the trimmed V and J ends, which lost 5 bases and 3 bases, there was a span of 11 bases. Per germline, CDR1 LNHDA and CDR2 SQIVND (reference sequence). There are 14 residues in the CDR3. The CDR3 region is CASSPSGPNQPQHF. As DNA, the CDR3 is TGTGCCAGTAGTCCCTCGGGGCCCAATCAGCCCCAGCATTTT.

The CDR3, as DNA: TGCAGCGTTGTACGTCTGGAGACCATGAACACTGAAGCTTTCTTT. This sequence encodes CSVVRLETMNTEAFF. This chain connects TRBV29-1 to TRBJ1-1, with no clear D. This CDR3 spans 15 amino acids. The ends were cut back, 4 bases at V and 0 bases at J, with 15 bases in the middle. Germline lookup yields CDR1 SQVTM and CDR2 ANQGSEA.

The chain joins TRBV14 to TRBJ2-1; tentatively, D is TRBD2 (5 bases). Trimming removed 4 bases at V and 7 bases at J, with 8 bases between. The CDR3 covers 12 residues. Germline V gene sequence: CDR1 SGHDN, CDR2 FVKESK. In nucleotides, the CDR3 is TGTGCCAGCAGCCCAACTAGAAATGAGCAGTTCTTC. Protein sequence: CASSPTRNEQFF. The full variable domain, completed using reference TRBV14 and TRBJ2-1, is EAGVTQFPSHSVIEKGQTVTLRCDPISGHDNLYWYRRVMGKEIKFLLHFVKESKQDESGMPNNRFLAERTGGTYSTLKVQPAELEDSGVYFCASSPTRNEQFFGPGTRLTVL.

This rearrangement joins TRBV28 to TRBJ1-1; D may be TRBD1 (5 bases). The CDR3 extends over 14 amino acids. Trimming removed 4 bases at V and 0 bases at J, with 9 bases between. The germline CDR1 and CDR2 sequences are MDHEN and SYDVKM. In DNA, the CDR3 is TGTGCCAGCAGTTCTCGACAGTTGAACACTGAAGCTTTCTTT. As protein: CASSSRQLNTEAFF.

This chain uses TRBV7-8 with TRBJ1-1, with D possibly TRBD1 on 6 matching bases. V was shortened by 1 base and J by 4 bases, with 13 bases between the two germline ends. This CDR3 is 15 amino acids long. The V gene's germline CDR1 is SGHVS and CDR2 FQNEAQ. The CDR3 loop is CASSLGGATGTEAFF. The CDR3 DNA sequence: TGTGCCAGCAGCTTAGGGGGGGCAACGGGCACTGAAGCTTTCTTT.

This chain links TRBV5-1 with TRBJ2-2; D remains unclear. Germline V lookup: CDR1 SGHRS, CDR2 YFSETQ. The length of the CDR3 is 15 residues. V was trimmed by 1 base and J by 2 bases, leaving 9 bases between them. The CDR3 region has the DNA TGCGCCAGCAGCTTGATACGGGTAAACACCGGGGAGCTGTTTTTT. It specifies CASSLIRVNTGELFF. The full variable domain, rest sourced from reference TRBV5-1 and TRBJ2-2, is KAGVTQTPRYLIKTRGQQVTLSCSPISGHRSVSWYQQTPGQGLQFLFEYFSETQRNKGNFPGRFSGRQFSNSRSEMNVSTLELGDSALYLCASSLIRVNTGELFFGEGSRLTVL.

The count of this clone is one. V usage is TRBV7-8 and J usage is TRBJ1-1; no clear D. Per the germline V gene, CDR1 is SGHVS and CDR2 is FQNEAQ. CDR3 length: 13 amino acids. V lost 5 bases, J lost 11 bases, and 18 bases lay in between. The CDR3 here is CASSLRSEERAFF. The CDR3 DNA sequence: TGTGCCAGCAGCCTTAGGTCCGAAGAGCGTGCTTTCTTT. Using reference TRBV7-8 and TRBJ1-1 for the parts outside the CDR3, the full variable domain is GAGVSQSPRYKVAKRGQDVALRCDPISGHVSLFWYQQALGQGPEFLTYFQNEAQLDKSGLPSDRFFAERPEGSVSTLKIQRTQQEDSAVYLCASSLRSEERAFFGQGTRLTVV.

This chain links TRBV6-5 with TRBJ2-2; no clear D. This CDR3 contains 14 residues. From germline, CDR1 is MNHEY and CDR2 SVGAGI. The V and J ends lost 0 bases and 6 bases respectively, with 8 bases between them. The CDR3 sequence is CASSYSRRAGELFF. The CDR3 bases are TGTGCCAGCAGTTACTCGAGACGGGCCGGGGAGCTGTTTTTT.

The chain recombines TRBV5-1 with TRBJ2-7; perhaps TRBD2 as D (6 bases). Trimming stripped 4 bases from V and 5 bases from J, with 16 bases between. The CDR3 is 14 amino acids. Per germline, CDR1 SGHRS and CDR2 YFSETQ. Here the CDR3 DNA reads TGCGCCAGCAGCGGCCGGGACTCAACAAACGAGCAGTACTTC. Protein product: CASSGRDSTNEQYF.

This clone appeared a few times. The chain has TRBV19 and TRBJ2-1; 13 nucleotides line up with TRBD2. Trimming took 4 bases from V and 3 from J; bases not matched to a gene: 6. The CDR3 sequence is 17 residues long. Germline values: CDR1 LNHDA, CDR2 SQIVND (reference sequence). CDR3 DNA sequence: TGTGCCAGTAGTACCCGGACTAGCGGGAGCTACTACAATGAGCAGTTCTTC. Translated, it gives CASSTRTSGSYYNEQFF. Full variable domain (missing parts from reference TRBV19 and TRBJ2-1): DGGITQSPKYLFRKEGQNVTLSCEQNLNHDAMYWYRQDPGQGLRLIYYSQIVNDFQKGDIAEGYSVSREKKESFPLTVTSAQKNPTAFYLCASSTRTSGSYYNEQFFGPGTRLTVL.

This chain joins TRBV10-1 and TRBJ1-1; possibly TRBD1 for D (6 bases). The CDR3 has 14 amino acids. The V gene lost 0 bases and the J gene lost 11 bases, with 16 bases spanning the gap. From germline, CDR1 is WNHNN and CDR2 SYGVQD (reference sequence). CDR3 DNA sequence: TGCGCCAGCAGTGAGTCGCGGGACACTCAAAAGGCTTTCTTT. Amino acids: CASSESRDTQKAFF.

The rearrangement uses TRBV2 and TRBJ2-1, with 11 bases matching TRBD2. The CDR3 loop spans 15 amino acids. The junction had 3 bases not matched to a gene; V was cut back by 3 bases and J by 5 bases. CDR1 is SNHLY and CDR2 is FYNNEI in the germline V gene. For the CDR3, the DNA is TGTGCCAGCAGTGACAGACTAGCGGGAAACAATGAGCAGTTCTTC. Its translation: CASSDRLAGNNEQFF. Full variable domain (missing parts from reference TRBV2 and TRBJ2-1): EPEVTQTPSHQVTQMGQEVILRCVPISNHLYFYWYRQILGQKVEFLVSFYNNEISEKSEIFDDQFSVERPDGSNFTLKIRSTKLEDSAMYFCASSDRLAGNNEQFFGPGTRLTVL.